Reported below is one T cell receptor beta chain. What this receptor recognizes is not known. The sample holds no much larger clone one base away, and base qualities are not on file. The sample's treatment or condition, from its label and the paper: live attenuated yellow fever vaccine strain. At each blood-draw timepoint, two biological replicates of bulk PBMCs were obtained. PBMCs were isolated from peripheral blood using a standard Ficoll-Paque protocol. TriZol was used to extract RNA from bulk PBMCs, from CD4 and CD8 fractions, and from dextramer-positive and dextramer-negative fractions. The run used an Illumina NovaSeq 6000. TCR cDNA was made using 5'RACE template switching, a step that added a universal primer site and unique molecular identifiers. Priming for cDNA synthesis came from both the TCR alpha and TCR beta constant segments. Library amplification involved two PCR steps, and the second step added sample barcodes and sequencing adapters. Libraries were sequenced on Illumina HiSeq 2500 (2x100 bp) or NovaSeq (2x150 bp). The authors' pipeline ran thus. Demultiplexing of reads and collapsing into UMI consensus sequences were performed with MIGEC, and V(D)J alignment was carried out with MiXCR. Vaccine-responding clonotypes were identified with edgeR using replicate PBMC samples, with FDR below 0.01 and a log2 fold change above 5 up to day 15 being required. Bulk clonotypes were assigned CD4 or CD8 identity according to which sequenced CD4 or CD8 repertoire held them at higher abundance. In TCRdb, the public reads were trimmed at Q25 with fastp and aligned with MiXCR, with productive beta chains retained. Each entry merges the rows of one CDR3 protein and shows their most common DNA and genes. The V and J calls reflect TCRdb's pipeline rather than the authors' work. The sample yields approximately 450,000 distinct CDR3 sequences; 15% to 20% were counted once. Together, the top ten hold about 18% of the sample.

From the cysteine through the phenylalanine, the CDR3 covers 15 amino acids. This entry keeps only the CDR3 DNA: 45 bases, framed from base 1. CDR1 and CDR2 were assigned from the germline V gene as LGHNA and YSLEER. After removal of 5 bases from V and 0 bases from J, the junction retains 6 bases not matched to a gene. This sample stems from a study of T cells after yellow fever vaccination (dated by TCRdb to between 2019 and 2020). Broadly, across the study: The SMART-Seq v4 Ultra Low Input RNA kit was used to prepare libraries from fractions with low cell numbers. To follow T-cell clones before and after primary and booster YFV17D yellow fever vaccination, bulk TCR alpha and beta repertoires were sequenced over time. The cohort comprised two healthy male donors, one aged 18 to 29 and one aged 30 to 40 years. Bulk PBMC replicates and cell subsets were isolated from blood drawn at multiple timepoints before and after both primary and secondary immunization. General findings and caveats noted by the study authors: A small fraction of clonotypes appeared in both the CD4 and CD8 compartments, likely as a result of convergent recombination. After the booster, most clones that had expanded after primary vaccination were detected again (around 97% of CD4 and 88% of CD8), suggesting broad maintenance of memory. Compared with the primary T-cell response, the secondary T-cell response was faster but weaker, reaching its peak on day 5 rather than on day 15. Because the study included only a couple of donors, the extent to which the findings can be generalized is limited. Because abundant contaminating clonotypes from the bulk population could be contained in FACS-sorted repertoires, computational filtering was required.

The chain employs TRBV4-3 and TRBJ2-5; TRBD2 matches 7 bases in the middle. The sample consisted of PBMCs, taken before the yellow fever booster vaccination. This receptor was obtained from a man in his late teens or twenties who received the YFV17D yellow fever vaccine. The CDR3 region: CASSSGGRYQETQYF. At the DNA level, the sequence is TGCGCCAGCAGCTCCGGGGGGAGGTACCAAGAGACCCAGTACTTC.